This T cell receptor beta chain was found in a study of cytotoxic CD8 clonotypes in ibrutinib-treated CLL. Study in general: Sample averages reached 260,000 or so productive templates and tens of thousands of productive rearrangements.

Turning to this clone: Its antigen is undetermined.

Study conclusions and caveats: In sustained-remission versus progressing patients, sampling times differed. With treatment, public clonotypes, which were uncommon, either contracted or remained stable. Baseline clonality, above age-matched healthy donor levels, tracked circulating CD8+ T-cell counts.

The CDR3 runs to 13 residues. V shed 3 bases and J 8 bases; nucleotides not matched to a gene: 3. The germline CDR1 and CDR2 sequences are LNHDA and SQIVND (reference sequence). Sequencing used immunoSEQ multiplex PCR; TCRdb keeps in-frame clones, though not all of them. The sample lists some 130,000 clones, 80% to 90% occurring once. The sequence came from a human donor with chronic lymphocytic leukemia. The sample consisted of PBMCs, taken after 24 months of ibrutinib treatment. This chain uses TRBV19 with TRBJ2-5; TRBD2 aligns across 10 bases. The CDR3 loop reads CASSMSSGGTQYF. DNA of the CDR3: TGTGCCAGTAGTATGTCTAGCGGGGGAACCCAGTACTTC. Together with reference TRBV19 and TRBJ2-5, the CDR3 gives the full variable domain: DGGITQSPKYLFRKEGQNVTLSCEQNLNHDAMYWYRQDPGQGLRLIYYSQIVNDFQKGDIAEGYSVSREKKESFPLTVTSAQKNPTAFYLCASSMSSGGTQYFGPGTRLLVL.